This T cell receptor (beta chain) appears in the sequencing data of a study of Ad26.COV2.S vaccination and SARS-CoV-2 variants. Described treatment: around 19 received Ad26.COV2.S at low or high dose, single or two shots; about 5 received placebo; per-sample allocation not given. Day 63 after the first vaccine or placebo injection was the time point for sampling. The CDR3 totals 15 residues. V gave up 4 bases and J gave up 5 bases, with 17 bases separating them. Germline CDR1 reads SSHAT; CDR2 reads FNYEAQ (reference sequence). TCRdb keeps only in-frame clones here, not all; method: immunoSEQ multiplex PCR. The sample consists of approximately 350,000 clones, about 80% of them appearing once.

The rearrangement joins TRBV7-7 to TRBJ2-5; tentatively, D is TRBD2 (5 bases). The receptor was isolated from a person between 18 and 65 years old who received the Ad26.COV2.S COVID-19 vaccine or a placebo. This specimen was peripheral blood, taken in a trial of Ad26.COV2.S vaccine versus placebo. The CDR3 nucleotides are TGTGCCAGCAGCTCATTCCCCTCTAGGGAGGAGACCCAGTACTTC. Translation: CASSSFPSREETQYF.